This entry concerns a single TCR beta chain. Antigen specificity is unknown. Sequencing used immunoSEQ multiplex PCR; TCRdb keeps in-frame clones, though not all of them. The sample has about 2.4 million clones, roughly 93% seen once. The donors were adults (healthy and HIV-negative) with no recent acute infections or vaccinations. A CD45RA-negative memory subset and a CD45RA+ naive subset were separated from the CD4+ cells. The sample is drawn from a study of shared clonotypes between healthy human individuals. The wider study: Per donor, three plates held CD4 naive cells, three held CD4 memory, two held CD8 naive and one held CD8 memory. Whole-study results and caveats: Generally, naive subsets (rather than memory subsets) showed larger estimated richness.

Germline CDR1 SGHTA, CDR2 FQGTGA. Trimming took off 1 base at V and 4 bases at J, with 15 bases between the two ends. The CDR3 consists of 16 residues. The sample consisted of naive CD4+ T cells from PBMCs. As for subset: CD45RA+ positively selected. The genes are TRBV7-3 and TRBJ2-3; D remains unclear. The TCR was taken from a man aged 18-30 years in good health. Some clones in this sample may be carry-over from other donors' samples. CDR3 coding DNA: TGTGCCAGCAGCTTAATGGGGTCGGACGGAGCAGATACGCAGTATTTT. Protein sequence: CASSLMGSDGADTQYF.